This T cell receptor beta chain was identified in a study of T cells in localized non-small cell lung cancer. This clone was counted only a few times. The repertoire was sequenced with immunoSEQ multiplex PCR; TCRdb's copy has only in-frame clones and lacks some. Here the sample spans fewer than 12,000 clones, 48% being singletons. The TCR sequence derives from a woman aged 40-70 years with stage II squamous cell lung carcinoma. The sequences come from lymph node tissue, collected before any cancer treatment.

In nucleotides, the CDR3 is TGCAGCGTTGGGTTACTGGGGGGCGGCGGGACTGAAGCTTTCTTT. Encoded protein: CSVGLLGGGGTEAFF. The chain links TRBV29-1 to TRBJ1-1, with D possibly matching TRBD1 (6 bases). The CDR3 sequence is 15 residues long. The V gene lost 4 bases and the J gene lost 5 bases, with 20 bases spanning the gap. Germline CDR1 SQVTM, CDR2 ANQGSEA.